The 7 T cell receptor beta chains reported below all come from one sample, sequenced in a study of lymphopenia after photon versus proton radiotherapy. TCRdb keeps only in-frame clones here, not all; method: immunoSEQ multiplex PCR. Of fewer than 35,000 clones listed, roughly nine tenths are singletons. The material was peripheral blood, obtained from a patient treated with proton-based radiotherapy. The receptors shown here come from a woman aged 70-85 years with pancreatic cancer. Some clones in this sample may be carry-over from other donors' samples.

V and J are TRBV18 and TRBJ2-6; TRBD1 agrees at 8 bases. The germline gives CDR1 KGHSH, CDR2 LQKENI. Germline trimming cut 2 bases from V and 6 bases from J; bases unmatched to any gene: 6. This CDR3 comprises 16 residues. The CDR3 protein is CASSPRQGKEANVLTF. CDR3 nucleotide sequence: TGTGCCAGCTCACCAAGACAGGGGAAAGAGGCCAACGTCCTGACTTTC.

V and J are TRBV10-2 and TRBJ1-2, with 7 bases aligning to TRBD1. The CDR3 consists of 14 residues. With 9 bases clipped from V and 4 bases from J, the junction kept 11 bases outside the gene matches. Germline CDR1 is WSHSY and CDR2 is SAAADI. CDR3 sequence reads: CASQPTGAPYGYTF. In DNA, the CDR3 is TGCGCCAGTCAGCCCACAGGGGCGCCCTATGGCTACACCTTC.

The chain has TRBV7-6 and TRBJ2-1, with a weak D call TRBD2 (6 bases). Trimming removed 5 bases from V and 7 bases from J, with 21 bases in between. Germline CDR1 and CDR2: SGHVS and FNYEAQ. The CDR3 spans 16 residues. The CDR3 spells CASSPSSGTRGNEQFF. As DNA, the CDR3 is TGTGCCAGCAGCCCCAGCTCTGGGACTCGTGGTAATGAGCAGTTCTTC.

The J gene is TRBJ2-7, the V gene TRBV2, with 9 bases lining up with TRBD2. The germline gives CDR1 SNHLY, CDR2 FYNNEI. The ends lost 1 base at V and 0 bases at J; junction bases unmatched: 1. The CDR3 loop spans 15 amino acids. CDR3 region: CASSEGTSASYEQYF. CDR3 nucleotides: TGTGCCAGCAGTGAAGGGACTAGCGCCTCCTACGAGCAGTACTTC.

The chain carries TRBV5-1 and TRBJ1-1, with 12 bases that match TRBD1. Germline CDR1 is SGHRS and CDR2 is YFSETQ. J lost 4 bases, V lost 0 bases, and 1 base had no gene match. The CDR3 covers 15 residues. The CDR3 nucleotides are TGCGCCAGCAGCTTGGCGGGACAGGGGGCCACTGAAGCTTTCTTT. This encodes CASSLAGQGATEAFF.

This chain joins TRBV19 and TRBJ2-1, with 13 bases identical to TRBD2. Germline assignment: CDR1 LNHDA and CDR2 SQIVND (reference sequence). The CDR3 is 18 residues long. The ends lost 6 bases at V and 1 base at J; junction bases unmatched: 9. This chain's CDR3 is CASSPTSGRPGSYNEQFF. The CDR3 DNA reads TGTGCCAGTAGCCCGACTAGCGGGAGGCCCGGATCCTACAATGAGCAGTTCTTC. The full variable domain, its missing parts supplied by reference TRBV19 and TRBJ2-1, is DGGITQSPKYLFRKEGQNVTLSCEQNLNHDAMYWYRQDPGQGLRLIYYSQIVNDFQKGDIAEGYSVSREKKESFPLTVTSAQKNPTAFYLCASSPTSGRPGSYNEQFFGPGTRLTVL.

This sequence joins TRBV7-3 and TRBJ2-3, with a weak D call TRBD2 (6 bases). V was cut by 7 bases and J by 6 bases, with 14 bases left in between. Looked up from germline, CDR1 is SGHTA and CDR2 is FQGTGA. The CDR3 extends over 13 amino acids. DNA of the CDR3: TGTGCCAGCACCTTCGCGGGATCCGATACGCAGTATTTT. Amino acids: CASTFAGSDTQYF.